The source of this T cell receptor (beta chain) is a study of blood T cells in healthy people across ages. Then a second PCR, running roughly 6 to 11 cycles, was carried out with a sample-barcoded 5' primer and a J-beta primer mix. TCRdb processed the 5' RACE reads anew with MiXCR; each CDR3 protein has one entry. The data hold more than 900,000 distinct CDR3 sequences, with around 27% observed a single time. The CDR3 covers 13 residues. The germline V and J ends were trimmed by 3 bases and 8 bases, with 13 bases remaining between them. Germline V lookup: CDR1 PRHDT, CDR2 FYEKMQ (reference sequence). This clonotype was seen a few times. Its antigen remains unidentified. The study, taken as a whole, reports: From one million sequenced T cells, diversity estimates were lower bounds. Diversity of TCR beta correlated strongly with naive T cell percentage.

These same records also appear under a second study, on T cells of mothers and their children. From that second work: Several million TCR beta reads per child versus over 9.5 million per mother. It was observed that no persistent microchimeric T cell clones could be detected.

The V and J genes are TRBV13 and TRBJ1-2, with no clear D. The clonotype originates from a girl aged 2 to 10 in good health. The sequencing sample was made of blood. The CDR3 DNA is TGTGCCAGCAGCTTTGGCCAGGTAGCCGGCTACACCTTC. It specifies CASSFGQVAGYTF.